The sequence of this T cell receptor beta chain was determined in a study of chemoradiotherapy in HPV16-positive cancers. With regard to this clone: Its antigen is still unknown.

The study's findings and limits: Better recurrence-free survival went with HPV-responsive T-cell expansion in HPV16-positive patients. Non-HPV-specific T cells did not expand in tumors during treatment, whereas candidate HPV-specific clones and E7-related motifs did.

Here immunoSEQ multiplex PCR was the method, and the copy in TCRdb shows in-frame clones only, minus some. The data hold about 68,000 clones, with almost 90% observed a single time. This specimen consisted of blood, obtained from a patient who underwent chemoradiotherapy. The origin of this receptor is a human donor with HPV-associated anogenital cancer.

As DNA, the CDR3 is TGTGCCAGCAGCCACCGGGACAGCTTGAACACTGAAGCTTTCTTT. Residues: CASSHRDSLNTEAFF. V usage is TRBV14 and J usage is TRBJ1-1; 7 bases fit TRBD1. The CDR3 consists of 15 residues. The J segment lost 0 bases and the V segment lost 3 bases, leaving 4 bases of the junction unmatched. Per the germline V gene, CDR1 is SGHDN and CDR2 is FVKESK.